This T cell receptor beta chain was sequenced in a study of T cell responses to AZD1222 COVID-19 vaccine. About the study: Analyses pooled second doses at about 4 or about 12 weeks. Whole-study findings and limits: Sampling that yielded the repertoires occurred only after the peak T cell response. White British people made up most donors, females outnumbered males, and clonal diversity was possibly underestimated. Of the AZD1222 recipients, only 5 or 6 were seropositive at baseline.

For this clone: Its specificity is not known.

The method was immunoSEQ multiplex PCR; TCRdb's version includes in-frame clones alone and lacks a portion of them. The table lists around 170,000 clones, approximately 90% of them singletons. The CDR3 loop spans 16 amino acids. The V gene's germline CDR1 is MNHEY and CDR2 SVGEGT. The J segment lost 0 bases and the V segment lost 0 bases, leaving 4 bases of the junction unmatched. This sample comprised peripheral blood, obtained on day 0 of AZD1222 vaccination. The chain is built from TRBV6-2 or TRBV6-3 and TRBJ2-7; 8 bases are a match to TRBD2. This clonotype originated in an adult in good health. The CDR3 DNA reads TGTGCCAGCAGTTACTCAGCGACTAGCGTCTCCTACGAGCAGTACTTC. Protein product: CASSYSATSVSYEQYF.